A selection of T cell receptor beta chains follows, all from one sample in a study of T cell responses to AZD1222 COVID-19 vaccine. Using immunoSEQ multiplex PCR, the repertoire was profiled, and TCRdb retains in-frame clones only, with some absent. The sample includes roughly 140,000 clones, more than 75% seen only once; the top ten take around 3.1%. The sample here was peripheral blood, taken 28 days after the second AZD1222 dose. The receptors come from an adult who received the AZD1222 COVID-19 vaccine. Both conserved end residues are part of each CDR3. The D gene is left open where the match is weak. Part of the rows lack a size; the others show once, few, many or a class for expanded clones.

v_call,j_call,clone_size,d_call,cdr3_aa,cdr3_nt
TRBV5-1,TRBJ1-1,few,NA,CASSLFPANTEAFF,TGCGCCAGCAGCTTGTTTCCGGCAAACACTGAAGCTTTCTTT
TRBV20-1,TRBJ2-7,NA,NA,CSASWTRGGFEQYF,TGCAGTGCTAGTTGGACCAGGGGGGGCTTCGAGCAGTACTTC
TRBV10-2,TRBJ1-6,NA,NA,CASRAPGFANNSPLHF,TGCGCCAGCAGGGCTCCAGGTTTCGCCAATAATTCACCCCTCCACTTT
TRBV7-2,TRBJ2-1,NA,TRBD2,CASSQRGTSPIYEQFF,TGTGCCAGCAGCCAACGAGGGACTAGCCCAATATATGAGCAGTTCTTC
TRBV5-1,TRBJ2-7,NA,TRBD1,CASSLGTEYAAYEQYF,TGCGCCAGCAGCTTAGGGACAGAATATGCGGCCTACGAGCAGTACTTC
TRBV10-3,TRBJ2-5,NA,NA,CAISESRLTRSPTQETQYF,TGTGCCATCAGTGAATCGAGGCTGACTAGATCCCCGACCCAAGAGACCCAGTACTTC
TRBV30,TRBJ1-3,NA,NA,CAWSVPGRGHSGNTIYF,TGTGCCTGGAGTGTACCTGGCAGGGGACACTCTGGAAACACCATATATTTT
TRBV4-3,TRBJ1-4,NA,NA,CASGRGEKLFF,TGCGCCAGCGGAAGGGGGGAAAAACTGTTTTTT
TRBV18,TRBJ1-1,NA,TRBD1,CASSPFGTGSLTEAFF,TGTGCCAGCTCACCATTCGGGACAGGGAGTCTGACTGAAGCTTTCTTT
TRBV30,TRBJ1-5,NA,NA,CACRGKGQPQHF,TGTGCCTGCCGTGGTAAAGGTCAGCCCCAGCATTTT
TRBV11-2,TRBJ1-3,NA,NA,CASSRSTGSGNTIYF,TGTGCCAGCAGCCGAAGCACAGGGTCGGGAAACACCATATATTTT
TRBV28,TRBJ2-1,NA,NA,CASSLGGNEQFF,TGTGCCAGCAGTTTAGGGGGCAATGAGCAGTTCTTC
TRBV5-1,TRBJ1-1,NA,NA,CASSLDWDNTEAFF,TGCGCCAGCAGCTTGGACTGGGACAACACTGAAGCTTTCTTT
TRBV7-2,TRBJ1-5,NA,TRBD1,CASSLAAGGAQPQHF,TGTGCCAGCAGCTTAGCGGCAGGGGGTGCTCAGCCCCAGCATTTT
TRBV5-8,TRBJ1-1,NA,TRBD1,CASSLGGVGVNTEAFF,TGTGCCAGCAGCTTAGGGGGCGTGGGGGTGAACACTGAAGCTTTCTTT
TRBV6-5,TRBJ1-2,once,NA,CAEGTGSPYGYTF,TGTGCCGAAGGTACAGGGTCTCCCTATGGCTACACCTTC
TRBV21-1,TRBJ1-1,NA,NA,CASSKPGQRNTEAFF,TGTGCCAGCAGCAAACCGGGACAGAGAAACACTGAAGCTTTCTTT
TRBV13,TRBJ1-2,NA,NA,CASSLGRMYLAVANYGYTF,TGTGCCAGCAGCTTAGGCCGAATGTATCTGGCAGTAGCTAACTATGGCTACACCTTC
TRBV3-1/TRBV3-2,TRBJ2-1,NA,TRBD1,CASKRQGSDEQFF,TGTGCCAGCAAGCGACAGGGGTCGGATGAGCAGTTCTTC
TRBV12-3/TRBV12-4,TRBJ1-4,NA,NA,CASSSWGELFF,TGTGCCAGCAGTTCATGGGGGGAACTGTTTTTT
TRBV27,TRBJ2-2,NA,TRBD2,CASTGGVVGELFF,TGTGCCAGCACCGGGGGGGTTGTAGGGGAGCTGTTTTTT
TRBV23-1,TRBJ2-2,NA,TRBD2,CASSQPGEGNIPGELFF,TGCGCCAGCAGTCAACCCGGGGAGGGGAACATCCCCGGGGAGCTGTTTTTT
TRBV4-1,TRBJ2-1,NA,NA,CASSPLGRRNYNEQFF,TGCGCCAGCAGCCCTCTGGGGCGACGTAACTACAATGAGCAGTTCTTC
TRBV27,TRBJ1-2,NA,TRBD1,CASSSTGGANYGYTF,TGTGCCAGCAGCTCAACAGGGGGGGCTAACTATGGCTACACCTTC
TRBV28,TRBJ1-4,NA,NA,CATPLDSHNEKLFF,TGTGCCACTCCCCTTGACAGTCATAATGAAAAACTGTTTTTT
TRBV6-5,TRBJ2-2,few,NA,CASSLSRGTGELFF,TGTGCCAGCAGCTTGAGCAGGGGCACCGGGGAGCTGTTTTTT
TRBV7-2,TRBJ2-1,NA,NA,CASLGHGGGPSYNEQFF,TGTGCCAGCCTGGGACATGGGGGGGGGCCCTCCTACAATGAGCAGTTCTTC
TRBV5-1,TRBJ1-1,NA,TRBD1,CASQTGRNTEAFF,TGCGCCAGCCAGACAGGGAGGAACACTGAAGCTTTCTTT
TRBV6-1,TRBJ1-6,NA,TRBD1,CASSEGTGALNSPLHF,TGTGCCAGCAGTGAAGGGACAGGGGCTCTTAATTCACCCCTCCACTTT
TRBV5-1,TRBJ1-6,NA,NA,CASSLISSYNSPLHF,TGCGCCAGCAGCTTGATTAGCTCCTATAATTCACCCCTCCACTTT
TRBV3-1/TRBV3-2,TRBJ1-3,NA,NA,CASSYPGSSGNTIYF,TGTGCCAGCAGCTATCCGGGTTCCTCTGGAAACACCATATATTTT
TRBV6-5,TRBJ1-2,once,TRBD1,CASSYSGGRYGYTF,TGTGCCAGCAGTTACTCAGGGGGCAGGTATGGCTACACCTTC
TRBV10-3,TRBJ1-1,NA,NA,CAISGGDTEAFF,TGTGCCATCAGCGGGGGGGACACTGAAGCTTTCTTT
TRBV9,TRBJ1-2,few,NA,CASSAPGGYTF,TGTGCCAGCAGCGCCCCTGGGGGCTACACCTTC
TRBV30,TRBJ1-2,NA,NA,CAWGGLGLSSYTF,TGTGCCTGGGGAGGTCTGGGGCTGAGTAGCTACACCTTC
TRBV7-8,TRBJ1-5,NA,NA,CASSLRSGNQPQHF,TGTGCCAGCAGCTTACGTTCCGGGAATCAGCCCCAGCATTTT
TRBV28,TRBJ2-7,few,NA,CASGLQGYEQYF,TGTGCCAGCGGCCTACAGGGATACGAGCAGTACTTC
TRBV29-1,TRBJ1-3,NA,NA,CSVERETSGNTIYF,TGCAGCGTTGAACGCGAGACATCGGGAAACACCATATATTTT
TRBV7-2,TRBJ1-1,NA,NA,CASSSRQDTEAFF,TGTGCCAGCAGCTCCCGACAGGACACTGAAGCTTTCTTT
TRBV19,TRBJ1-4,NA,NA,CASTPREREKLFF,TGTGCCAGTACGCCCCGGGAAAGGGAAAAACTGTTTTTT
TRBV5-6,TRBJ2-1,NA,TRBD1,CASSPGTGRGNEQFF,TGTGCCAGCAGCCCAGGGACAGGGCGGGGGAATGAGCAGTTCTTC
TRBV5-4,TRBJ2-3,NA,NA,CASSLSAGISTDTQYF,TGTGCCAGCAGCTTGTCCGCGGGAATTAGCACAGATACGCAGTATTTT
TRBV11-2,TRBJ2-7,NA,NA,CASSPGLNLEQYF,TGTGCCAGCAGTCCCGGACTCAATTTAGAGCAGTACTTC
TRBV6-5,TRBJ1-3,NA,NA,CASTKEGNTIYF,TGTGCCAGCACCAAGGAGGGGAACACCATATATTTT
TRBV28,TRBJ2-3,NA,NA,CASSSVSAGTDTQYF,TGTGCCAGCAGTTCAGTATCCGCGGGCACAGATACGCAGTATTTT
TRBV3-1/TRBV3-2,TRBJ1-2,NA,TRBD1,CASSQDKGGSPGYTF,TGTGCCAGCAGCCAAGATAAAGGGGGCAGCCCTGGCTACACCTTC
TRBV20-1,TRBJ2-7,NA,NA,CSAPRGEQYF,TGCAGTGCTCCTCGAGGCGAGCAGTACTTC
TRBV28,TRBJ1-2,NA,TRBD1,CASSYSSQGKGYGYTF,TGTGCCAGCAGTTACTCCTCACAGGGGAAAGGCTATGGCTACACCTTC
TRBV3-1/TRBV3-2,TRBJ2-1,once,TRBD2,CASGSTFSGGSYNEQFF,TGTGCCAGCGGTTCGACTTTTAGCGGGGGTTCCTACAATGAGCAGTTCTTC